A single sample gave rise to the 28 T cell receptor beta chains below, sequenced in a study of cytomegalovirus exposure and HLA in healthy donors. Primers for the PCR totalled 60 Vbeta and 13 Jbeta. TCRdb keeps only in-frame clones here, not all; method: immunoSEQ multiplex PCR. The table has 100,000 to 150,000 clones, roughly 80% seen once. Sequencing used PBMCs. These receptor sequences come from a man under 40 in good health and CMV-seropositive.

This sequence joins TRBV18 and TRBJ1-1; D gene ambiguous. Trimming pared 0 bases from V and 1 base from J, leaving 12 bases between. This CDR3 spans 16 amino acids. CDR1 is KGHSH, CDR2 LQKENI, per germline. As DNA, the CDR3 is TGTGCCAGCTCACCACCCCATTCGGGAGGGAACACTGAAGCTTTCTTT. This gives the protein CASSPPHSGGNTEAFF.

This rearrangement joins TRBV4-1 to TRBJ1-2; TRBD1 aligns across 7 bases. J gave up 3 bases and V 1 base, and 2 bases lay outside the gene matches. The CDR3 covers 14 residues. Germline V gene lookup returns CDR1 MGHRA and CDR2 YSYEKL. The CDR3, as DNA: TGCGCCAGCAGCCAAGTTACAGGGGACTATGGCTACACCTTC. As protein: CASSQVTGDYGYTF.

This sequence joins TRBV2 and TRBJ1-3; 9 bases agree with TRBD1. The CDR3 is 17 residues long. CDR1 SNHLY and CDR2 FYNNEI come from the germline V gene. Losses at the gene ends were 5 bases for V and 0 bases for J; bases not matched to a gene: 8. CDR3 DNA: TGTGCCAGCAGTTGGACAGGGGAAGGGAGCTCTGGAAACACCATATATTTT. Encoded protein: CASSWTGEGSSGNTIYF.

The V call is TRBV10-3, the J call TRBJ2-7, with 9 positions matching TRBD1. The length of the CDR3 is 17 residues. J lost 5 bases, V lost 6 bases, and 17 bases had no gene match. The germline V gene encodes CDR1 ENHRY and CDR2 SYGVKD. CDR3 amino acids: CAISVTGTGRIRDEQYF. The CDR3, as DNA: TGTGCCATCAGCGTCACCGGGACAGGGCGTATTAGGGACGAGCAGTACTTC.

The V call is TRBV28, the J call TRBJ1-4, with TRBD1 matching 9 bases. The CDR3 contains 14 residues. The junction had 5 bases not matched to a gene; V was cut back by 6 bases and J by 6 bases. The germline V gene encodes CDR1 MDHEN and CDR2 SYDVKM. As DNA, the CDR3 is TGTGCCAGCAGCCCGAGGGACAGGGATGAAAAACTGTTTTTT. This encodes CASSPRDRDEKLFF.

This clone was counted between two and nine times. V and J are TRBV19 and TRBJ2-5; 8 bases are a match to TRBD2. The germline CDR1 and CDR2 sequences are LNHDA and SQIVND (reference sequence). V lost 2 bases and J lost 5; bases outside the gene matches: 4. CDR3 size: 14 residues. This chain's CDR3 is CASSIREGEETQYF. DNA for the CDR3: TGTGCCAGTAGTATACGGGAGGGTGAGGAGACCCAGTACTTC.

The CDR3: CASSWTGDTEAFF. In nucleotides, the CDR3 is TGTGCCAGCAGTTGGACAGGGGACACTGAAGCTTTCTTT. J is TRBJ1-1 and V is TRBV6-1; 9 bases map to TRBD1. The ends lost 5 bases at V and 3 bases at J; junction bases unmatched: 1. The CDR3 runs to 13 residues. In germline, CDR1 is MNHNS, CDR2 SASEGT.

V is TRBV6-1 and J is TRBJ2-7; maybe TRBD2 (5 bases). The CDR3 consists of 15 residues. The germline V gene has CDR1 MNHNS and CDR2 SASEGT. V lost 8 bases and J 0 bases, leaving 17 bases between the germline ends. CDR3 sequence (DNA): TGTGCCAGCGGGCCACCGGAGGTGAGCTCCTACGAGCAGTACTTC. Translated: CASGPPEVSSYEQYF.

The chain uses TRBV10-3 and TRBJ2-7, with TRBD2 matching over 11 bases. The CDR3 consists of 15 residues. Germline loops: CDR1 ENHRY, CDR2 SYGVKD. V lost 5 bases and J lost 3; bases outside the gene matches: 6. The DNA for the CDR3 is TGTGCCATCAGTCCAACCGGGACTAGCGGCTACGAGCAGTACTTC. It codes for CAISPTGTSGYEQYF.

This clone was detected only a few times. The V call is TRBV4-1, the J call TRBJ2-7; D may be TRBD1 (6 bases). The CDR3 contains 15 residues. Germline CDR1 is MGHRA and CDR2 is YSYEKL. Trimming cost V 0 bases and J 4 bases, with 13 bases left between them. CDR3 bases: TGCGCCAGCAGCCAAGAAGCGGACAGCGAATACGAGCAGTACTTC. This encodes CASSQEADSEYEQYF.

The table lists this clone with a count of one. This chain links TRBV27 with TRBJ2-7; no clear D gene. V gave up 3 bases and J gave up 0 bases, with 6 bases separating them. Germline values: CDR1 MNHEY, CDR2 SMNVEV (reference sequence). The CDR3 consists of 13 residues. CDR3 loop: CASSFSYSYEQYF. The CDR3 DNA is TGTGCCAGCAGTTTTTCTTACTCCTACGAGCAGTACTTC.

CDR3 loop: CASSVGTASYEQYF. The CDR3 DNA reads TGTGCCAGCAGCGTAGGGACAGCCTCCTACGAGCAGTACTTC. The V gene is TRBV9, the J gene TRBJ2-7; possible D gene TRBD1, 6 bases. Germline V gene data show CDR1 as SGDLS and CDR2 as YYNGEE. The CDR3 is made up of 14 amino acids. V was pared by 0 bases and J by 0 bases, with 7 bases between. Full variable domain (missing parts from reference TRBV9 and TRBJ2-7): DSGVTQTPKHLITATGQRVTLRCSPRSGDLSVYWYQQSLDQGLQFLIQYYNGEERAKGNILERFSAQQFPDLHSELNLSSLELGDSALYFCASSVGTASYEQYFGPGTRLTVT.

This chain connects TRBV7-9 to TRBJ2-1, with 8 bases matching TRBD2. Germline CDR1 and CDR2: SEHNR and FQNEAQ (reference sequence). This CDR3 contains 14 residues. V dropped 5 bases and J dropped 5; count of bases not matched to a gene: 5. Written as DNA, the CDR3 is TGTGCCAGCAGCCGGGAGGGCAGAGACAATGAGCAGTTCTTC. It is translated as CASSREGRDNEQFF.

The V and J genes are TRBV11-3 and TRBJ2-3, with 8 bases matching TRBD1. The CDR3 extends over 15 amino acids. Germline lookup yields CDR1 SGHNT and CDR2 YENEEA. V gave up 0 bases and J gave up 9 bases; unmatched junction bases: 8. This CDR3 is CASSLEGTQGATQYF. DNA of the CDR3: TGTGCCAGCAGCTTAGAGGGGACCCAGGGGGCAACGCAGTATTTT.

The CDR3 region has the DNA TGTGCCACCGGGACAGGGGGAAACTATGGCTACACCTTC. Its protein product is CATGTGGNYGYTF. This chain uses TRBV27 with TRBJ1-2; TRBD1 matches at 11 bases. The J segment lost 2 bases and the V segment lost 10 bases, leaving 3 bases of the junction unmatched. Per the germline V gene, CDR1 is MNHEY and CDR2 is SMNVEV (reference sequence). This CDR3 is 13 amino acids long.

The V gene is TRBV28, the J gene TRBJ2-2; D not certain. V lost 2 bases, J lost 0 bases, and 7 bases lay in between. In germline, CDR1 is MDHEN, CDR2 SYDVKM. The CDR3 extends over 15 amino acids. CDR3 sequence: CASSLGQSNTGELFF. As DNA, the CDR3 is TGTGCCAGCAGTTTAGGGCAGTCGAACACCGGGGAGCTGTTTTTT.

This rearrangement joins TRBV6-5 to TRBJ2-7; 10 bases are shared with TRBD2. The ends lost 4 bases at V and 5 bases at J; junction bases unmatched: 8. CDR3 length: 15 amino acids. Germline V gives CDR1 MNHEY, CDR2 SVGAGI. The CDR3 DNA is TGTGCCAGCAGTTTCCAGAGCGGGAGGGGAGACGAGCAGTACTTC. Protein product: CASSFQSGRGDEQYF.

This clone has more than one count but fewer than ten. V is TRBV6-1 and J is TRBJ1-2; 9 nucleotides align to TRBD1. The ends lost 6 bases at V and 0 bases at J; junction bases unmatched: 5. Germline-derived CDR1 and CDR2 are MNHNS and SASEGT. This CDR3 is 15 amino acids long. The CDR3 DNA follows: TGTGCCAGCAGGGCACGGACAGGGGCTAACTATGGCTACACCTTC. Protein: CASRARTGANYGYTF.

This sequence joins TRBV27 and TRBJ2-7; 7 bases agree with TRBD1. Germline CDR1 reads MNHEY; CDR2 reads SMNVEV (reference sequence). CDR3 length: 17 amino acids. J lost 1 base, V lost 5 bases, and 14 bases had no gene match. CDR3 DNA sequence: TGTGCCAGCAGTCCGAAGACAGGGTCTACCTCTTCCTACGAGCAGTACTTC. Protein sequence: CASSPKTGSTSSYEQYF.

The genes are TRBV28 and TRBJ2-7, with D perhaps TRBD1 (5 bases). Trimming shortened V by 5 bases and J by 5 bases, and 22 bases separated the two germline ends. The CDR3 is 16 amino acids. CDR1 and CDR2 (germline): MDHEN, SYDVKM. CDR3 protein: CASSRPKGWGSNEQYF. DNA for the CDR3: TGTGCCAGCAGTAGGCCCAAGGGGTGGGGATCGAACGAGCAGTACTTC.

In this sample, this clone turned up a few times. The rearrangement uses TRBV18 and TRBJ2-2; TRBD1 aligns across 7 bases. Germline assignment: CDR1 KGHSH and CDR2 LQKENI. The CDR3 has 13 residues. V trimming: 5 bases; J trimming: 8 bases; junction bases outside the gene matches: 5. In DNA form, the CDR3 reads TGTGCCAGCTCAGGACAGGAGAAAGGGGAGCTGTTTTTT. Its protein is CASSGQEKGELFF.

The chain has TRBV10-3 and TRBJ2-3; maybe TRBD1 (6 bases). Germline CDR1 reads ENHRY; CDR2 reads SYGVKD. The CDR3 consists of 15 residues. The V end lost 8 bases, the J end lost 2 bases, and 17 bases lay between the germline ends. This chain's CDR3 is CAICRTAATTDTQYF. The CDR3 region has the DNA TGTGCCATCTGCCGGACAGCCGCTACCACAGATACGCAGTATTTT.

The rearrangement links TRBV9 to TRBJ1-1, with a possible D match to TRBD1 (5 bases). There are 12 residues in the CDR3. CDR1 is SGDLS and CDR2 is YYNGEE in the germline V gene. V was cut by 7 bases and J by 0 bases, with 7 bases left in between. The DNA of the CDR3 is TGTGCCAGCGGGGCCCTGAACACTGAAGCTTTCTTT. Translating it yields CASGALNTEAFF.

V gene TRBV19 combines with J gene TRBJ2-1, with D possibly matching TRBD2 (5 bases). Trimming stripped 10 bases from V and 7 bases from J, with 26 bases between. Germline loops: CDR1 LNHDA, CDR2 SQIVND (reference sequence). The CDR3 loop spans 16 amino acids. CDR3 coding DNA: TGTGCCACCTCCGTGTTCCTGCGGGCCCCTGGGAATGAGCAGTTCTTC. Encoded protein: CATSVFLRAPGNEQFF.

The CDR3 reads CASSPPGTSGRAGEQFF. The CDR3 DNA follows: TGCGCCAGCAGCCCACCCGGGACTAGCGGGAGGGCAGGGGAGCAGTTCTTC. The J gene is TRBJ2-1, the V gene TRBV4-1; TRBD2 aligns across 16 bases. The V and J ends lost 4 bases and 10 bases, in that order; junction bases with no gene match: 10. The germline CDR1 and CDR2 sequences are MGHRA and YSYEKL. CDR3 length: 17 amino acids.

The chain recombines TRBV18 with TRBJ1-3; D not resolved. The CDR3 has 15 amino acids. Germline CDR1 reads KGHSH; CDR2 reads LQKENI. V lost 2 bases to trimming and J lost 3 bases, with 11 bases between them. The CDR3: CASSPEYGGGNTIYF. The CDR3 region has the DNA TGTGCCAGCTCACCAGAATACGGAGGTGGAAACACCATATATTTT.

V is TRBV30 and J is TRBJ2-7; TRBD2 is a possible D gene (5 bases). V lost 0 bases and J 6 bases, leaving 12 bases between the germline ends. The CDR3 is 13 residues long. Germline values: CDR1 GTSNPN, CDR2 SVGIG (reference sequence). The DNA of the CDR3 is TGTGCCTGGAGTGTACGGGGTTCGGGCGAGCAGTACTTC. Its translation: CAWSVRGSGEQYF.

The V and J genes are TRBV5-1 and TRBJ1-1; D not resolved. V gave up 4 bases and J gave up 4 bases, with 14 bases separating them. This CDR3 comprises 14 residues. Germline CDR1 reads SGHRS; CDR2 reads YFSETQ. This CDR3 is CASSAGEVGTEAFF. CDR3 nucleotide sequence: TGCGCCAGCAGCGCCGGGGAGGTCGGCACTGAAGCTTTCTTT. Full variable domain (remainder filled in from reference TRBV5-1 and TRBJ1-1): KAGVTQTPRYLIKTRGQQVTLSCSPISGHRSVSWYQQTPGQGLQFLFEYFSETQRNKGNFPGRFSGRQFSNSRSEMNVSTLELGDSALYLCASSAGEVGTEAFFGQGTRLTVV.